This T cell receptor (beta chain) emerged from a study of shared clonotypes between healthy human individuals. Study information: A couple of female and three male donors aged 18 to 49 were enrolled. Overall study results and limits: Between a few donors, naive CD4 clonotypes were shared at a level of about 5.3%. On the whole, naive subsets had larger estimated richness than memory subsets had.

CDR3 size: 14 residues. The germline V gene encodes CDR1 MNHNS and CDR2 SASEGT. The germline V and J ends were trimmed by 6 bases and 2 bases, with 11 bases remaining between them. It was CD45RO-negative cells, positively selected for CCR7, that made up naive CD8 cells, with terminally differentiated effector memory CD45RA+ cells excluded. Study donors comprised healthy, HIV-negative adults devoid of recent acute infection or vaccination. Remarks on this clone: The antigen is undetermined.

The repertoire was sequenced with immunoSEQ multiplex PCR; TCRdb's copy has only in-frame clones and lacks some. This table has some 740,000 clones, about 92% appearing once. The J gene is TRBJ2-1, the V gene TRBV6-1; no firm D call. This TCR derives from a man aged 30 to 45 in good health. Material for sequencing was naive CD8+ T cells sorted from blood. This CDR3 is CASRSSTAYNEQFF. The CDR3 nucleotides are TGTGCCAGCAGGTCATCTACCGCCTACAATGAGCAGTTCTTC.